The clone carrying this T cell receptor beta chain appeared many times. Its antigen is unknown. The data were obtained in a study of T cell repertoires in cytomegalovirus infection. Study background: Indications of both CMV infection and matching HLA type were provided by public TCR beta signatures. Points from the study as a whole: In two of eight donors, the top clonotype was HLA-C-restricted CMV-specific.

One entry per CDR3 protein results from TCRdb running MiXCR on the reads. In the table there are about 490,000 distinct CDR3 sequences, around 27% of which are singletons. This CDR3 is built from 22 residues. Unmatched junction bases numbered 21, after V lost 2 bases and J lost 0 bases. Germline CDR1 SGHTA, CDR2 FQGNSA. The source material was PBMCs. The clonotype originates from a human donor in good health (CMV status not recorded). Some clones in this sample may be carry-over from other donors' samples. V and J are TRBV7-2 and TRBJ2-3; 9 positions match TRBD2. CDR3 region: CASSLRIGQLGASGNSTDTQYF. As DNA, the CDR3 is TGTGCCAGCAGCTTAAGAATAGGGCAGCTTGGGGCTAGCGGGAATAGCACAGATACGCAGTATTTT. Full variable domain (missing parts from reference TRBV7-2 and TRBJ2-3): GAGVSQSPSNKVTEKGKDVELRCDPISGHTALYWYRQSLGQGLEFLIYFQGNSAPDKSGLPSDRFSAERTGGSVSTLTIQRTQQEDSAVYLCASSLRIGQLGASGNSTDTQYFGPGTRLTVL.